These T cell receptor beta chains were read from a single sample in a study of OX40 agonist ivuxolimab in advanced cancers. Produced via immunoSEQ multiplex PCR; TCRdb's table is partial and in-frame only. The sample includes more than 80,000 clones, 88% of them seen just once. The sequences come from CD4+ or CD8+ T cells sorted from blood, collected in a trial of the OX40 agonist ivuxolimab. These receptors were obtained from an adult with an advanced solid tumor such as melanoma, head and neck, liver or kidney cancer. The CDR3 runs from the conserved cysteine through the conserved F or W. A D gene is named only where the DNA matches it firmly. Clone sizes are given selectively: once, few, many, or a class where the clone is expanded.

J	V	length	size	D	DNA	CDR3
TRBJ2-1	TRBV19	14	.	.	TGTGCCAGTGAGGGAGGAAGCGCCTACAATGAGCAGTTCTTC	CASEGGSAYNEQFF
TRBJ2-3	TRBV6-1	15	.	.	TGTGCCAGCAGTGAACGCCCAGGGGGGTTAGATACGCAGTATTTT	CASSERPGGLDTQYF
TRBJ1-1	TRBV11-2	13	few	.	TGTGCCAGCAGCTTAGAAAGGGGCACTGAAGCTTTCTTT	CASSLERGTEAFF
TRBJ2-2	TRBV5-8	14	.	.	TGTGCCAGCAGCTTTTCCGCGAACACCGGGGAGCTGTTTTTT	CASSFSANTGELFF
TRBJ2-5	TRBV19	19	.	TRBD1	TGTGCCAGTAGTCCCGTAGACGGGACAGGGGGCGTTCTACAAGAGACCCAGTACTTC	CASSPVDGTGGVLQETQYF
TRBJ1-2	TRBV14	15	.	.	TGTGCCAGCAGCCGACTTCCCGGGGGAATGGGGGGCTACACCTTC	CASSRLPGGMGGYTF
TRBJ1-4	TRBV19	16	.	TRBD1	TGTGCCAGTAGTACAAGGGACAGCCCAACTAATGAAAAACTGTTTTTT	CASSTRDSPTNEKLFF
TRBJ1-2	TRBV19	12	.	.	TGTGCCAGTAGTATAATGGGTTATGGCTACACCTTC	CASSIMGYGYTF
TRBJ2-6	TRBV5-6	16	.	.	TGTGCCAGCAGCTTGGGACGGCTCTCTGGGGCCAACGTCCTGACTTTC	CASSLGRLSGANVLTF
TRBJ1-5	TRBV11-2	15	.	.	TGTGCCAGCAGCTTAGGTGGCCGAAGCAATCAGCCCCAGCATTTT	CASSLGGRSNQPQHF
TRBJ1-1	TRBV5-1	14	.	.	TGCGCCAGCAGCTTGGCCCCCGGGGATACTGAAGCTTTCTTT	CASSLAPGDTEAFF
TRBJ1-1	TRBV9	12	.	.	TGTGCCAGCAGCGGCGGGGACACTGAAGCTTTCTTT	CASSGGDTEAFF
TRBJ2-1	TRBV29-1	12	.	TRBD2	TGCAGCGTTGAGGGAGCGGGGGCGCAGCAGTTCTTC	CSVEGAGAQQFF
TRBJ1-3	TRBV28	14	.	.	TGTGCCAGCAGTTCCCGGCAAGGAGTAAACACCATATATTTT	CASSSRQGVNTIYF
TRBJ2-3	TRBV5-1	15	.	TRBD2	TGCGCCAGCAGCCCCACCGGGGGAGGGGCGAATACGCAGTATTTT	CASSPTGGGANTQYF
TRBJ2-5	TRBV5-1	16	.	TRBD2	TGCGCCAGCAGCTTGGAAGCCGTAGCGGGGGGGCGGACCCAGTACTTC	CASSLEAVAGGRTQYF
TRBJ2-7	TRBV5-6	15	.	TRBD1	TGTGCCAGCAGCCCCCGGGACAGGACCTCCCACGAGCAGTACTTC	CASSPRDRTSHEQYF
TRBJ2-5	TRBV7-7	15	.	TRBD2	TGTGCCAGCAGCTTAGCTAGCGGGAGAAAAGAGACCCAGTACTTC	CASSLASGRKETQYF
TRBJ1-6	TRBV5-6	14	.	.	TGTGCCAGCAGCTTGGCAGGCGCAAATTCACCCCTCCACTTT	CASSLAGANSPLHF
TRBJ2-3	TRBV7-9	18	.	TRBD2	TGTGCCAGCAGCTCCCCGAGGGGGCTAGCGGGGCGCACAGATACGCAGTATTTT	CASSSPRGLAGRTDTQYF
TRBJ2-3	TRBV7-2	15	.	TRBD2	TGTGCCAGCAGCTTACGCACTAGCGGAGTTAATACGCAGTATTTT	CASSLRTSGVNTQYF
TRBJ2-1	TRBV29-1	11	.	.	TGCAGCGTTGAAGAAGGGAATGAGCAGTTCTTC	CSVEEGNEQFF
TRBJ1-2	TRBV30	13	.	TRBD1	TGTGCCTGGAGTTTACAGGGGCTCTATGGCTACACCTTC	CAWSLQGLYGYTF
TRBJ1-1	TRBV5-1	14	.	.	TGCGCCAGCAGCCCCCGGGGGGGCGACACTGAAGCTTTCTTT	CASSPRGGDTEAFF